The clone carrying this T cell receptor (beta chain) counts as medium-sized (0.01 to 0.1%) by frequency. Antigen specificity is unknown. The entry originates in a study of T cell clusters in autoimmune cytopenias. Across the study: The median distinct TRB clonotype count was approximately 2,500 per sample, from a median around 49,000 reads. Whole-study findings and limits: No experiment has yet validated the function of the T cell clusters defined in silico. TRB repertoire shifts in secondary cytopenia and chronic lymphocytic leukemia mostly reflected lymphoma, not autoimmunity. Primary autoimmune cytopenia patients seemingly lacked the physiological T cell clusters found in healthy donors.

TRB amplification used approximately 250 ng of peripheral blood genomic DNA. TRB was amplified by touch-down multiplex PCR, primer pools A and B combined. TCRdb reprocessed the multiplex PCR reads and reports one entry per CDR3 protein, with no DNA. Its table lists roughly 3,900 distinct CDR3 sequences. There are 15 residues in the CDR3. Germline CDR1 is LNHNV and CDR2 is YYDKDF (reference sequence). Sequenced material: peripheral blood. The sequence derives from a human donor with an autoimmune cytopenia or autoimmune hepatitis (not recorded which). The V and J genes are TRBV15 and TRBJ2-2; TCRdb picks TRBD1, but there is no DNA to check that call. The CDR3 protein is CATSFPGRNTGELFF.